These 20 T cell receptor beta chains share one sample of origin, sequenced in a study of T cell repertoires in cytomegalovirus infection. TCRdb reprocessed the reads via MiXCR and lists one record per CDR3 protein. This table holds some 200,000 distinct CDR3 sequences, roughly 19% found once. The sample comprised PBMCs. These receptors came from a human donor in good health (CMV status not recorded). Some clones in this sample may be carry-over from other donors' samples.

V usage is TRBV28 and J usage is TRBJ1-5; D is undetermined. Looked up from germline, CDR1 is MDHEN and CDR2 is SYDVKM. V was clipped by 5 bases and J by 3 bases, with 2 bases between them. The CDR3 totals 11 residues. The CDR3 DNA reads TGTGCCAGCAGTATCAATCAGCCCCAGCATTTT. This sequence encodes CASSINQPQHF.

This clonotype was seen many times. J is TRBJ2-7 and V is TRBV7-2, with D hard to call. Per the germline V gene, CDR1 is SGHTA and CDR2 is FQGNSA. V lost 3 bases and J lost 5, with 5 bases in between. The CDR3 length is 11 residues. Here the CDR3 DNA reads TGTGCCAGCAGCTTCCGAGACGAGCAGTACTTC. Its translation is CASSFRDEQYF.

CDR3 DNA sequence: TGTGCCAGCAGCCCTAGCGGGCACAATGAGCAGTTCTTC. Translation gives CASSPSGHNEQFF. The chain employs TRBV11-3 and TRBJ2-1; 8 nucleotides match TRBD2. The germline V gene has CDR1 SGHNT and CDR2 YENEEA. The CDR3 is 13 amino acids. Trimming took 5 bases from V and 5 from J; bases not matched to a gene: 2.

This clonotype was observed a few times. V and J are TRBV7-9 and TRBJ2-5; 9 bases fit TRBD2. CDR3 length: 14 residues. CDR1 is SEHNR, CDR2 FQNEAQ, per germline (reference sequence). Unmatched junction bases numbered 8, after V lost 5 bases and J lost 7 bases. The CDR3 DNA sequence: TGTGCCAGCAGCAAATTAGCGGGAGTTGGGACCCAGTACTTC. Encoded protein: CASSKLAGVGTQYF.

This clonotype is medium-sized by share. The gene calls are TRBV7-8 and TRBJ2-1; 13 positions agree with TRBD2. J gave up 9 bases and V 5 bases, and 10 bases lay outside the gene matches. This CDR3 comprises 16 residues. The germline CDR1 and CDR2 sequences are SGHVS and FQNEAQ. CDR3 DNA sequence: TGTGCCAGCAGCCCAAAACTAGCGGGAGGGCCGGTTGAGCAGTTCTTC. Protein product: CASSPKLAGGPVEQFF.

This sequence joins TRBV4-3 and TRBJ1-2; D might be TRBD1 (5 bases). The CDR3 totals 13 residues. The V end lost 4 bases, the J end lost 5 bases, and 11 bases lay between the germline ends. Germline CDR1 reads LGHNA; CDR2 reads YSLEER. CDR3 residues: CASSPTRQYGYTF. CDR3 nucleotide sequence: TGCGCCAGCAGCCCCACCCGACAGTATGGCTACACCTTC.

The chain links TRBV28 to TRBJ1-1; possible D gene TRBD1, 6 bases. Trimming pared 5 bases from V and 6 bases from J, leaving 19 bases between. CDR3 length: 15 residues. The germline V gene encodes CDR1 MDHEN and CDR2 SYDVKM. CDR3 sequence reads: CASSPTGKGVAEAFF. CDR3 nucleotide sequence: TGTGCCAGCAGTCCCACGGGGAAGGGGGTCGCTGAAGCTTTCTTT.

This chain links TRBV20-1 with TRBJ2-5, with TRBD2 matching over 12 bases. V was pared by 3 bases and J by 4 bases, with 3 bases of the junction left unmatched. CDR3 size: 14 residues. Germline CDR1 DFQATT, CDR2 SNEGSKA (reference sequence). The CDR3 sequence is CSARAGLAGETQYF. DNA of the CDR3: TGCAGTGCTAGGGCGGGACTAGCGGGAGAGACCCAGTACTTC.

The chain uses TRBV2 and TRBJ1-5, with D perhaps matching TRBD1 (6 bases). The CDR3 is 14 amino acids. Trimming stripped 6 bases from V and 5 bases from J, with 14 bases between. Germline assignment: CDR1 SNHLY and CDR2 FYNNEI. CDR3 sequence (DNA): TGTGCCAGCAGAGGGGGAGGGGGTTATCAGCCCCAGCATTTT. Translation: CASRGGGGYQPQHF.

The V and J genes are TRBV5-1 and TRBJ1-4; no clear D. V shed 4 bases and J shed 4 bases, with 14 bases lying between them. Germline values: CDR1 SGHRS, CDR2 YFSETQ. The CDR3 consists of 15 residues. Here the CDR3 DNA reads TGCGCCAGCAGCGGTACATTGGCTATTAATGAAAAACTGTTTTTT. Protein sequence: CASSGTLAINEKLFF.

This clonotype was detected ten times or more. The chain recombines TRBV14 with TRBJ1-2, with TRBD1 as a possible D gene (5 bases). V lost 1 base to trimming and J lost 5 bases, with 5 bases between them. The CDR3 length is 12 residues. The germline V gene has CDR1 SGHDN and CDR2 FVKESK. CDR3 nucleotides: TGTGCCAGCAGCCAAGCAGGGTATGGCTACACCTTC. Encoded protein: CASSQAGYGYTF.

This clonotype was picked up many times. This chain connects TRBV29-1 to TRBJ2-3; possibly TRBD2 for D (5 bases). CDR1 and CDR2 from the germline V gene are SQVTM and ANQGSEA. Trimming pared 8 bases from V and 5 bases from J, leaving 14 bases between. The CDR3 is made up of 12 amino acids. CDR3 in DNA: TGCAGCTTTACCCGTGGAGGAGATACGCAGTATTTT. It yields the protein CSFTRGGDTQYF.

This clonotype has just one count. V usage is TRBV28 and J usage is TRBJ2-5; 7 nucleotides agree with TRBD1. The CDR3 totals 14 residues. V shed 4 bases, J shed 8 bases, and the junction held 10 bases outside the gene matches. The germline V gene has CDR1 MDHEN and CDR2 SYDVKM. The DNA for the CDR3 is TGTGCCAGCAGTTCAGCCTCCAGGGGGAATACCCAGTACTTC. Encoded protein: CASSSASRGNTQYF. The full variable domain, its missing parts supplied by reference TRBV28 and TRBJ2-5, is DVKVTQSSRYLVKRTGEKVFLECVQDMDHENMFWYRQDPGLGLRLIYFSYDVKMKEKGDIPEGYSVSREKKERFSLILESASTNQTSMYLCASSSASRGNTQYFGPGTRLLVL.

This clonotype was counted a few times. The rearrangement uses TRBV25-1 and TRBJ2-5; a possible D gene is TRBD2 (6 bases). V lost 4 bases, J lost 9 bases, and 9 bases lay in between. The CDR3 is 11 residues long. Per germline, CDR1 MGHDK and CDR2 SYGVNS. The CDR3 sequence is CASSASGAQYF. The DNA for the CDR3 is TGTGCCAGCAGTGCATCGGGGGCCCAGTACTTC.

The gene calls are TRBV6-1 and TRBJ2-7; 10 bases are a match to TRBD1. Trimming at V came to 4 bases and at J to 2 bases, leaving 5 bases not matched to a gene. Germline-derived CDR1 and CDR2 are MNHNS and SASEGT. The CDR3 has 15 amino acids. The CDR3 DNA sequence: TGTGCCAGCAGTGTAACTGGGACAGGGGCCTACGAGCAGTACTTC. This translates into CASSVTGTGAYEQYF.

This clonotype was found a few times. The chain uses TRBV6-6 and TRBJ2-1; 9 nucleotides match TRBD1. The CDR3 totals 16 residues. Trimming took 5 bases from V and 4 from J; bases not matched to a gene: 9. The germline V gene has CDR1 MNHNY and CDR2 SVGAGI (reference sequence). In DNA, the CDR3 is TGTGCCAGCAGTACCGGACAGGGGAAGGAGTACAATGAGCAGTTCTTC. This encodes CASSTGQGKEYNEQFF.

In its sample, this clonotype was seen many times. The genes are TRBV7-6 and TRBJ2-2; the D call may be TRBD1 or TRBD2 (5 bases each). Germline values: CDR1 SGHVS, CDR2 FNYEAQ. Between the trimmed V and J ends, which lost 4 bases and 2 bases, there was a span of 11 bases. The CDR3 sequence is 15 residues long. The CDR3 bases are TGTGCCAGCAGCTCTACCGGGACCAACACCGGGGAGCTGTTTTTT. Translated: CASSSTGTNTGELFF.

This clonotype was found many times. CDR3 residues: CASSRNQGIGEQYF. CDR3 coding DNA: TGTGCCAGCAGCAGAAACCAGGGTATTGGCGAGCAGTACTTC. The genes are TRBV7-2 and TRBJ2-7, with D possibly matching TRBD1 (5 bases). Germline CDR1 SGHTA, CDR2 FQGNSA. This CDR3 comprises 14 residues. Trimming shortened V by 5 bases and J by 6 bases, and 17 bases separated the two germline ends.

This clonotype is medium-sized (0.01 to 0.1%) within its sample. The V gene is TRBV7-6, the J gene TRBJ2-2; D uncertain. Trimming shortened V by 1 base and J by 1 base, and 7 bases separated the two germline ends. Germline V gene sequence: CDR1 SGHVS, CDR2 FNYEAQ. The CDR3 consists of 15 residues. The CDR3 region has the DNA TGTGCCAGCAGCTTAGGTCAGCTGAACACCGGGGAGCTGTTTTTT. It specifies CASSLGQLNTGELFF.

This clonotype was counted a single time. A much larger clone lies one base from this, so it may be a read error. The chain combines TRBV6-5 with TRBJ2-2; no clear D. The ends were cut back, 6 bases at V and 6 bases at J, with 17 bases in the middle. The V gene's germline CDR1 is MNHEY and CDR2 SVGAGI. The CDR3 spans 15 residues. CDR3 residues: CASRGRGGWAGELFF. CDR3 in DNA: TGTGCCAGCAGGGGCAGAGGCGGATGGGCCGGGGAGCTGTTTTTT.